This T cell receptor (beta chain) derives from a study of T cells in Graves' hyperthyroidism and ophthalmopathy. The CDR3 is 14 amino acids. The germline V and J ends were trimmed by 7 bases and 3 bases, with 15 bases remaining between them. Germline V gene sequence: CDR1 KGHDR, CDR2 SFDVKD. TCR beta CDR3 regions were amplified from RNA. The HTBI set primed first-round TCR CDR3 RT-PCR. TCRdb re-derived calls from the multiplex PCR reads in MiXCR, one entry per CDR3 protein. The repertoire has 450,000 to 650,000 distinct CDR3 sequences, 14% of them found once; the top ten carry roughly 7%. There are many counts of this clonotype.

The sample taken for sequencing was blood. The chain uses TRBV24-1 and TRBJ2-7; the D gene is possibly TRBD1 (5 bases). The sequence was obtained from a woman between 18 and 29 years old with Graves' ophthalmopathy. This chain's CDR3 is CATRPSQGSYEQYF. The CDR3 bases are TGTGCCACCAGACCTTCGCAGGGAAGCTACGAGCAGTACTTC.